Listed here are 24 T cell receptor beta chains from one sample, sequenced in a study of T cells after yellow fever vaccination (dated 2019 in TCRdb). The treatment or condition label of this sample denotes: live attenuated yellow fever vaccine strain. Libraries were prepared through 5' RACE. Data came from an Illumina HiSeq 2500. Using fastp at Q25 and MiXCR, TCRdb reprocessed the public reads and kept productive beta chains. Each CDR3 protein gets just one entry, which takes the most common genes and DNA from the rows behind it. This sample is represented by under 550,000 distinct CDR3 sequences; 21% of them were singletons. The ten largest account for 15% to 20% of the sample. Sample: PBMCs, taken around 3 weeks after the first yellow fever vaccination. The source of these receptors is a man younger than 35 who received the YFV17D yellow fever vaccine.

The chain recombines TRBV29-1 with TRBJ1-2; D unclear. Germline V lookup: CDR1 SQVTM, CDR2 ANQGSEA. The CDR3 has 11 amino acids. The germline V and J ends were trimmed by 2 bases and 2 bases, with 3 bases remaining between them. The CDR3 DNA follows: TGCAGCGTTGAATCGAACTATGGCTACACCTTC. It specifies CSVESNYGYTF.

In this sample, this clonotype turned up many times. For the CDR3, the DNA is TGTGCCAGCAGTCCGGGACTAGCGGGGGATACGCAGTATTTT. This encodes CASSPGLAGDTQYF. This chain links TRBV7-2 with TRBJ2-3, with 13 positions matching TRBD2. The CDR3 runs to 14 residues. Germline trimming cut 6 bases from V and 6 bases from J; bases unmatched to any gene: 3. The germline gives CDR1 SGHTA, CDR2 FQGNSA.

This CDR3 reads CASSLWGNNEQFF. The DNA for the CDR3 is TGTGCCAGCAGCTTGTGGGGAAACAATGAGCAGTTCTTC. The chain has TRBV11-3 and TRBJ2-1; D gene ambiguous. The CDR3 loop spans 13 amino acids. V lost 3 bases and J 5 bases, leaving 8 bases between the germline ends. The germline V gene has CDR1 SGHNT and CDR2 YENEEA.

This clonotype was seen a few times. In DNA form, the CDR3 reads TGTGCCAGCAGCCCCGCGGACAGAGGACACACTGAAGCTTTCTTT. Translated, it gives CASSPADRGHTEAFF. This sequence joins TRBV7-9 and TRBJ1-1; D might be TRBD1 (6 bases). CDR3 size: 15 residues. Trimming took 5 bases from V and 3 from J, leaving 16 bases between them. CDR1 is SEHNR, CDR2 FQNEAQ, per germline (reference sequence). Together with reference TRBV7-9 and TRBJ1-1, the CDR3 gives the full variable domain: DTGVSQNPRHKITKRGQNVTFRCDPISEHNRLYWYRQTLGQGPEFLTYFQNEAQLEKSRLLSDRFSAERPKGSFSTLEIQRTEQGDSAMYLCASSPADRGHTEAFFGQGTRLTVV.

In its sample, this clonotype was seen a few times. The chain is built from TRBV11-2 and TRBJ2-3; no clear D. V gave up 1 base and J gave up 2 bases, with 10 bases separating them. CDR1 is SGHAT, CDR2 FQNNGV, per germline. The CDR3 has 15 amino acids. CDR3 residues: CASSLASRYTDTQYF. The DNA of the CDR3 is TGTGCCAGCAGCTTAGCCTCTAGGTACACAGATACGCAGTATTTT.

This clonotype was observed many times. The chain is built from TRBV29-1 and TRBJ2-7; D is ambiguous. Germline lookup yields CDR1 SQVTM and CDR2 ANQGSEA. Trimming cost V 3 bases and J 6 bases, with 15 bases left between them. The CDR3 loop spans 13 amino acids. This CDR3 reads CSVEVPSWREQYF. DNA of the CDR3: TGCAGCGTTGAGGTTCCGAGCTGGCGCGAGCAGTACTTC.

This clonotype has a handful of counts. The chain carries TRBV9 and TRBJ2-5, with D perhaps TRBD1 or TRBD2 (5 bases each). V was pared by 4 bases and J by 2 bases, with 18 bases between. The CDR3 spans 16 residues. Per the germline V gene, CDR1 is SGDLS and CDR2 is YYNGEE. The CDR3 DNA sequence: TGTGCCAGCAGCACCCCGGTTGGGGGAAGTCAAGAGACCCAGTACTTC. Amino acids: CASSTPVGGSQETQYF.

This clonotype has only a few counts. The chain uses TRBV18 and TRBJ2-2; D uncertain. The germline V and J ends were trimmed by 6 bases and 3 bases, with 11 bases remaining between them. The germline CDR1 and CDR2 sequences are KGHSH and LQKENI. The CDR3 loop spans 14 amino acids. DNA for the CDR3: TGTGCCAGCTCCCTCCGACGGTACACCGGGGAGCTGTTTTTT. Translating gives CASSLRRYTGELFF.

The chain uses TRBV7-3 and TRBJ2-5; D perhaps matches TRBD2 (6 bases). The germline CDR1 and CDR2 sequences are SGHTA and FQGTGA. This CDR3 contains 16 residues. V lost 5 bases and J 5 bases, leaving 21 bases between the germline ends. The CDR3 nucleotides are TGTGCCAGCAGCCCGGGGGTCCTTTTTGCTTCGGAGACCCAGTACTTC. Residues: CASSPGVLFASETQYF.

The chain recombines TRBV4-1 with TRBJ2-6; TRBD2 might be the D (5 bases). The CDR3 runs to 18 residues. The V end was cut by 0 bases, the J end by 2 bases, with 14 bases between. The V gene's germline CDR1 is MGHRA and CDR2 YSYEKL. For the CDR3, the DNA is TGCGCCAGCAGCCAAGACACCGAGGGTGCTGCTGGGGCCAACGTCCTGACTTTC. As protein: CASSQDTEGAAGANVLTF.

This clonotype was seen more than once but under ten times. The V call is TRBV15, the J call TRBJ2-1, with D possibly being TRBD2 (6 bases). The CDR3 covers 16 residues. V shed 0 bases and J shed 6 bases, with 15 bases lying between them. Germline V CDR1 and CDR2: LNHNV, YYDKDF (reference sequence). CDR3 sequence reads: CATSRDPGGRGNEQFF. DNA of the CDR3: TGTGCCACCAGCAGAGATCCCGGGGGAAGGGGCAATGAGCAGTTCTTC.

This clonotype has only a few counts. This rearrangement joins TRBV20-1 to TRBJ1-2; D is undetermined. V was cut by 5 bases and J by 4 bases, with 11 bases left in between. The germline V gene encodes CDR1 DFQATT and CDR2 SNEGSKA (reference sequence). The CDR3 spans 12 residues. CDR3 sequence: CSALRETYGYTF. CDR3 nucleotides: TGCAGTGCTTTGAGGGAAACCTATGGCTACACCTTC.

This clonotype appeared a few times. The rearrangement uses TRBV7-2 and TRBJ1-2, with D possibly matching TRBD1 (6 bases). V was clipped by 3 bases and J by 5 bases, with 13 bases between them. This CDR3 region has 14 residues. Germline lookup yields CDR1 SGHTA and CDR2 FQGNSA. The CDR3 spells CASSLAQGNYGYTF. The CDR3, as DNA: TGTGCCAGCAGCTTGGCGCAGGGGAATTATGGCTACACCTTC.

This clonotype was counted between two and nine times. The chain joins TRBV7-9 to TRBJ2-7; D is unresolved. The V end lost 1 base, the J end lost 6 bases, and 7 bases lay between the germline ends. Germline CDR1 is SEHNR and CDR2 is FQNEAQ (reference sequence). The CDR3 has 12 amino acids. CDR3 in DNA: TGTGCCAGCAGCTTAGTGTCTGGCGAGCAGTACTTC. Amino acid sequence: CASSLVSGEQYF.

This clonotype showed up just a few times. V and J are TRBV6-1 and TRBJ2-7; the match to TRBD1 covers 8 bases. The CDR3 loop spans 16 amino acids. The V segment lost 1 base and the J segment 4 bases; nucleotides outside the gene matches: 9. CDR1 and CDR2 from the germline V gene are MNHNS and SASEGT. CDR3 bases: TGTGCCAGCAGTGAAGGCGTAGGGACAGGAGGTTACGAGCAGTACTTC. Translating it yields CASSEGVGTGGYEQYF.

The chain couples TRBV20-1 to TRBJ2-7, with TRBD1 matching 8 bases. Germline assignment: CDR1 DFQATT and CDR2 SNEGSKA (reference sequence). The ends lost 7 bases at V and 3 bases at J; junction bases unmatched: 14. This CDR3 has 15 residues. CDR3 nucleotides: TGCAGTGTCCGGAGCCGGGACAGGAACCACTACGAGCAGTACTTC. Translated: CSVRSRDRNHYEQYF.

The chain employs TRBV7-9 and TRBJ2-5, with D possibly matching TRBD2 (6 bases). The CDR3 spans 15 residues. CDR1 and CDR2 (germline): SEHNR, FQNEAQ (reference sequence). Trimming left V 5 bases short and J 3 bases short, with 16 bases between. The CDR3: CASSPPGRTKETQYF. Written as DNA, the CDR3 is TGTGCCAGCAGCCCGCCGGGACGGACTAAAGAGACCCAGTACTTC.

In this sample, this clonotype turned up many times. The V call is TRBV11-1, the J call TRBJ2-2; perhaps TRBD1 as D (6 bases). Germline V gene lookup returns CDR1 SGHAT and CDR2 FQDESV (reference sequence). The CDR3 runs to 17 residues. The V and J ends lost 5 bases and 2 bases respectively, with 18 bases between them. As DNA, the CDR3 is TGTGCCAGCAGCCTCGGCAGGGGAATGGTAAACACCGGGGAGCTGTTTTTT. Its translation: CASSLGRGMVNTGELFF.

The rearrangement joins TRBV18 to TRBJ2-7; D might be TRBD2 (6 bases). The V and J ends lost 4 bases and 3 bases respectively, with 13 bases between them. Germline-derived CDR1 and CDR2 are KGHSH and LQKENI. This CDR3 region has 14 residues. The DNA for the CDR3 is TGTGCCAGCTCACAACTGGGGACTGACTACGAGCAGTACGTC. It translates to CASSQLGTDYEQYV.

The genes are TRBV7-9 and TRBJ2-3; D remains unclear. The germline gives CDR1 SEHNR, CDR2 FQNEAQ (reference sequence). Trimming stripped 7 bases from V and 2 bases from J, with 19 bases between. The CDR3 has 16 amino acids. DNA for the CDR3: TGTGCCAGCAAGGTGGCAGCGTCCGTTTACACAGATACGCAGTATTTT. Its protein is CASKVAASVYTDTQYF.

V and J are TRBV6-6 and TRBJ1-1; no clear D. The CDR3 spans 12 residues. Germline values: CDR1 MNHNY, CDR2 SVGAGI (reference sequence). Here the CDR3 DNA reads TGTGCTGCATCCGGGAGGGACACTGAAGCTTTCTTT. It translates to CAASGRDTEAFF.

This clonotype turned up a few times. V usage is TRBV18 and J usage is TRBJ2-1; 7 nucleotides match TRBD2. The CDR3 is 14 amino acids. The V gene's germline CDR1 is KGHSH and CDR2 LQKENI. V lost 3 bases, J lost 5 bases, and 4 bases stayed unmatched. CDR3 amino acids: CASSPRLADNEQFF. The CDR3 nucleotides read TGTGCCAGCTCACCGAGGCTAGCGGACAATGAGCAGTTCTTC.

The CDR3 bases are TGTGCCAGCAGCTTAGTGGCAGCTCCTAATCAGCCCCAGCATTTT. Its translation is CASSLVAAPNQPQHF. The genes are TRBV7-2 and TRBJ1-5, with D uncertain. Germline V lookup: CDR1 SGHTA, CDR2 FQGNSA. The CDR3 extends over 15 amino acids. V was trimmed by 1 base and J by 4 bases, leaving 11 bases between them.

This rearrangement joins TRBV28 to TRBJ2-2, with no clear D. The CDR3 has 15 residues. From germline, CDR1 is MDHEN and CDR2 SYDVKM. With 2 bases removed from V and 1 base from J, the gap between germline ends came to 8 bases. CDR3 bases: TGTGCCAGCAGTTTAATACCGATGAACACCGGGGAGCTGTTTTTT. This encodes CASSLIPMNTGELFF.